The 15 T cell receptor beta chains below all came from one sample that was sequenced in a study of post-analysis software for immune sequencing data. Whole-study results and caveats: When patients were compared with controls, 4 or 5 TRBV segments were more frequent, TRBV5-6, TRBV5-1 and TRBV20-1 among them.

These receptors lack a known antigen. The TCR beta cDNA libraries carried unique molecular identifiers. TCRdb re-called the PCR reads through MiXCR, storing one row per CDR3 protein. The data contain under 200,000 distinct CDR3 sequences, 29% of them singletons. The sequencing sample was made of blood. The receptor source for this set is a girl between 2 and 17 years old with multiple sclerosis.

This clonotype has more than one count but fewer than ten. The chain combines TRBV6-1 with TRBJ1-1, with no clear D. This CDR3 region has 15 residues. The ends were cut back, 2 bases at V and 0 bases at J, with 10 bases in the middle. Germline-derived CDR1 and CDR2 are MNHNS and SASEGT. CDR3 DNA sequence: TGTGCCAGCAGTGAAATAAGCCCTATGAACACTGAAGCTTTCTTT. Translating gives CASSEISPMNTEAFF.

The V call is TRBV6-5, the J call TRBJ2-5, with TRBD1 identical over 12 bases. The J call is uncertain, as TRBJ2-7 better fits the DNA end. The CDR3 totals 14 residues. Germline V gene data show CDR1 as MNHEY and CDR2 as SVGAGI. CDR3 sequence reads: CASNTGTGGSEQYF. DNA of the CDR3: TGTGCCAGCAACACCGGGACAGGGGGCAGCGAGCAGTACTTC.

Concerning this clonotype: One base away lies a much larger clone, so this may be a sequencing read error. In DNA form, the CDR3 reads TGTGCCAGCAGACCAACAGGGGGACCTGGGGGCTATGGCTACACCTTC. Protein sequence: CASRPTGGPGGYGYTF. The V and J genes are TRBV6-5 and TRBJ1-2, with 8 bases fitting TRBD1. V dropped 6 bases and J dropped 4; count of bases not matched to a gene: 13. The CDR3 is 16 amino acids. Germline assignment: CDR1 MNHEY and CDR2 SVGAGI.

Worth noting for this clonotype: It may be a read error: a sequence one base away is much more abundant. J is TRBJ1-2 and V is TRBV7-2, with D maybe TRBD1 (5 bases). CDR1 is SGHTA, CDR2 FQGNSA, per germline. Deletions cut 8 bases from V and 3 bases from J, with 13 bases between. This CDR3 is built from 13 residues. The CDR3 reads CASGRRQYYGYTF. Written as DNA, the CDR3 is TGTGCCAGCGGCCGACGACAGTACTATGGCTACACCTTC. The variable domain in full, with the rest retrieved from reference TRBV7-2 and TRBJ1-2, is GAGVSQSPSNKVTEKGKDVELRCDPISGHTALYWYRQSLGQGLEFLIYFQGNSAPDKSGLPSDRFSAERTGGSVSTLTIQRTQQEDSAVYLCASGRRQYYGYTFGSGTRLTVV.

This clonotype showed up just a few times. The V and J genes are TRBV5-1 and TRBJ2-7; TRBD2 aligns across 16 bases. The CDR3 has 16 amino acids. Unmatched junction bases numbered 4, after V lost 4 bases and J lost 3 bases. Germline-derived CDR1 and CDR2 are SGHRS and YFSETQ. Written as DNA, the CDR3 is TGCGCCAGCAGCCCCGGGACTAGCGGGAGGGTCTACGAGCAGTACTTC. Protein sequence: CASSPGTSGRVYEQYF.

This clonotype appeared many times. The V call is TRBV5-1, the J call TRBJ2-7; D is perhaps TRBD2 (5 bases). Germline CDR1 SGHRS, CDR2 YFSETQ. This CDR3 is 14 amino acids long. Trimming removed 0 bases from V and 5 bases from J, with 12 bases in between. Here the CDR3 reads CASSLGGLKDEQYF. CDR3 bases: TGCGCCAGCAGCTTGGGAGGGTTAAAGGACGAGCAGTACTTC.

Turning to this clonotype: The junction differs from germline at one of its ends, possibly a read error. The V call is TRBV12-3 or TRBV12-4, the J call TRBJ2-1; a possible D gene is TRBD1 (6 bases). CDR3 size: 14 residues. The CDR3 nucleotides read TGTGCCGGCAGTTTAGGACAGTCCTACAATGAGCTGTTCTTC. It codes for CAGSLGQSYNELFF.

As for this clonotype: This may arise from a read error, as a much more abundant clone is one base away. The chain is built from TRBV3-1 and TRBJ2-7, with TRBD2 matching over 9 bases. Germline V CDR1 and CDR2: LGHDT, YNNKEL (reference sequence). V gave up 4 bases and J gave up 7 bases; unmatched junction bases: 14. The CDR3 has 16 residues. CDR3 nucleotides: TGTGCCAGCAGCCCCGACAGGGCACTAGCGGGCAAGGAGCAGTACTTC. This codes for CASSPDRALAGKEQYF.

This clonotype came up many times. The chain joins TRBV27 to TRBJ1-5; no definite D call. Germline-derived CDR1 and CDR2 are MNHEY and SMNVEV (reference sequence). Trimming cost V 3 bases and J 1 base, with 10 bases left between them. This CDR3 has 15 amino acids. The CDR3 sequence: CASSFYGGSNQPQHF. The CDR3 nucleotides read TGTGCCAGCAGTTTCTACGGAGGAAGCAATCAGCCCCAGCATTTT.

This clonotype was observed at least ten times. V and J are TRBV4-1 and TRBJ2-1; D is unclear. V was shortened by 6 bases and J by 3 bases, with 18 bases between the two germline ends. Germline V gene sequence: CDR1 MGHRA, CDR2 YSYEKL. CDR3 size: 16 residues. CDR3 sequence: CASRPRLLLDYNEQFF. The CDR3 DNA sequence: TGCGCCAGCAGGCCTCGACTCCTACTCGACTACAATGAGCAGTTCTTC.

About this clonotype: A much larger clone lies one base from this, so it may be a read error. This chain connects TRBV6-4 to TRBJ2-3; D possibly corresponds to TRBD1 (6 bases). CDR1 is MRHNA, CDR2 SNTAGT, per germline. The CDR3 covers 16 residues. The V end was cut by 0 bases, the J end by 3 bases, with 13 bases between. CDR3 loop: CASSDSSGTGTDTQYF. The CDR3 DNA follows: TGTGCCAGCAGTGACTCGAGTGGCACAGGGACAGATACGCAGTATTTT.

This chain links TRBV12-3 or TRBV12-4 with TRBJ1-4; the D is unclear. This CDR3 contains 14 residues. V was trimmed by 3 bases and J by 5 bases, leaving 10 bases between them. The DNA of the CDR3 is TGTGCCAGCAGTTTTGGGTCGATAAATGAAAAACTGTTTTTT. Translating it yields CASSFGSINEKLFF.

This chain connects TRBV29-1 to TRBJ2-3; the match to TRBD2 covers 8 bases. The CDR3 runs to 15 residues. J was trimmed by 2 bases and V by 1 base; bases with no gene match: 5. CDR1 and CDR2 (germline): SQVTM, ANQGSEA. This chain's CDR3 is CSVEGLAGPTDTQYF. The CDR3 DNA follows: TGCAGCGTTGAAGGGCTAGCGGGCCCCACAGATACGCAGTATTTT.

This clonotype occurred many times. Here the CDR3 DNA reads TGCAGCGGGGACAGGGGAGATACGCAGTATTTT. Translated: CSGDRGDTQYF. V and J are TRBV29-1 and TRBJ2-3, with TRBD1 matching 10 bases. This CDR3 is built from 11 residues. Germline trimming cut 7 bases from V and 5 bases from J; bases unmatched to any gene: 0. Germline V gene data show CDR1 as SQVTM and CDR2 as ANQGSEA.

This clonotype appeared many times. The chain joins TRBV28 to TRBJ2-7; no reliable D call. CDR1 and CDR2 (germline): MDHEN, SYDVKM. The CDR3 extends over 12 amino acids. The V end was cut by 6 bases, the J end by 3 bases, with 9 bases between. The CDR3 is CASRLPGYEQYF. CDR3 coding DNA: TGTGCCAGCAGGTTGCCGGGCTACGAGCAGTACTTC.